This TCR beta chain was identified during a study of blood T cell repertoires in COVID-19. In the original analysis: Amplification from reference gene primers served as the basis for estimated nucleated cell counts. The assay was immunoSEQ multiplex PCR, and TCRdb's table has in-frame clones only and misses some. The V and J calls and clone size are taken from that table; D and trimming were inferred from the DNA. The table has 300,000 to 400,000 clones, approximately 86% seen once. Patients from Seattle were sampled longitudinally, starting during active infection. V was clipped by 1 base and J by 3 bases; unmatched bases: 9. The CDR3 is made up of 20 amino acids. The germline gives CDR1 LGHNT, CDR2 FRNRAP.

This sequence originates from a man under 40 with COVID-19, enrolled during active disease. Sequenced material: peripheral blood. The V gene is TRBV12-5, the J gene TRBJ2-4, with 16 bases that match TRBD2. The CDR3 sequence is CASGLAGTSGGAMGKNIQYF. The CDR3 DNA follows: TGTGCTAGTGGTTTGGCCGGGACTAGCGGGGGGGCGATGGGCAAAAACATTCAGTACTTC. Variable domain in full (rest from reference TRBV12-5 and TRBJ2-4): DARVTQTPRHKVTEMGQEVTMRCQPILGHNTVFWYRQTMMQGLELLAYFRNRAPLDDSGMPKDRFSAEMPDATLATLKIQPSEPRDSAVYFCASGLAGTSGGAMGKNIQYFGAGTRLSVL.